The source of this TCR beta chain is a study of vaccination effects on CD4 cells after COVID-19. Study findings and constraints: Convalescent patients were scarce in the study, and it lacked early post-infection timepoints.

Germline V gives CDR1 SGHNT, CDR2 YYREEE (reference sequence). The ends lost 4 bases at V and 5 bases at J; junction bases unmatched: 8. This CDR3 is built from 14 residues. Profiled with immunoSEQ multiplex PCR; TCRdb holds only in-frame clones, not every one. The sample shows some 68,000 clones, around 80% of them seen only once. A single count supports this clone. As yet, its antigen is unknown. Expansion of antigen-specific CD4+ T cells with viral peptide pools was carried out by the ViraFEST assay before sequencing. With more than 9 days of culture completed, CD4+ T cells were isolated. All study participants received two doses of BNT162b2 or mRNA-1273 vaccine. It was with 10 IU/ml IL-2 and around 9.9 ug/ml peptides that a few million PBMC per well were cultured.

The chain is built from TRBV5-4 and TRBJ2-5, with 7 bases aligning to TRBD1. The clonotype originates from a human donor who received a COVID-19 vaccine. The sequencing used CD4+ T cells from PBMCs cultured with HCoV-229E spike peptides, collected after COVID-19 vaccination. Written as DNA, the CDR3 is TGTGCCAGCAGCCTGGACAGGCCTGGGGAGACCCAGTACTTC. Residues: CASSLDRPGETQYF.